This T cell receptor (beta chain) stems from a study of control samples from healthy donors and cancer patients (dated by TCRdb to 2020 to 2022). On this clone itself: No antigen is known for it. No qualities accompany the bases; no much larger clone lies one base away.

Preparation of the library involved the immunoSEQ multiplex PCR assay. TCRdb carries this immuneACCESS record with in-frame sequences only. Its versions omit some clonotypes, under half of them owing to an unresolved V gene in the studies checked, with the rest unexplained. The sample profile shows nearly 200,000 clones; about 91% of them were found once. Approximately 1.8% of the sample lies in the top ten. V is shortened by 3 bases, J by 4 bases, and the region joining them spans 13 bases. CDR1 and CDR2 (SGHTS, YDEGEE) derive from the germline V gene. The cysteine opens and the phenylalanine closes a CDR3 of 15 amino acids. The read is trimmed to its CDR3 DNA, 45 bases read in frame from base 1.

The TCR was taken from a man between 25 and 39 years old in good health. The sequence is built from TRBV5-8 and TRBJ2-2, and the D gene may be TRBD2, 6 bases matching. The sample was blood. The CDR3: CASSWGDGSTGELFF. In nucleotide form, the sequence is TGTGCCAGCAGCTGGGGAGACGGGAGCACCGGGGAGCTGTTTTTT.